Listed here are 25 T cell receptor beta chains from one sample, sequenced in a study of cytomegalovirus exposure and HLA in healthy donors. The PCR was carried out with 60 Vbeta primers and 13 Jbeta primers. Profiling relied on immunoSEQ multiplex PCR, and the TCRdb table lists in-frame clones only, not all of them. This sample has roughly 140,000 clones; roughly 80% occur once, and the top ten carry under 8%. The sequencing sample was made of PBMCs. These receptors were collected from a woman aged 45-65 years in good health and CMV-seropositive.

The CDR3 is CASKRDRADTQYF. CDR3 nucleotide sequence: TGTGCCAGCAAACGGGACAGGGCGGATACGCAGTATTTT. The chain carries TRBV6-1 and TRBJ2-3, with 9 bases that match TRBD1. The germline CDR1 and CDR2 sequences are MNHNS and SASEGT. After removal of 7 bases from V and 6 bases from J, the junction contained 5 bases not matched to a gene. The CDR3 consists of 13 residues.

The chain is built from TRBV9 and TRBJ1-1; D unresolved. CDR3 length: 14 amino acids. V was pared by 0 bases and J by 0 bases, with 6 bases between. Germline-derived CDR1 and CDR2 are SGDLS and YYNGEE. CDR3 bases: TGTGCCAGCAGCGTAGACCGGGTGAACACTGAAGCTTTCTTT. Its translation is CASSVDRVNTEAFF.

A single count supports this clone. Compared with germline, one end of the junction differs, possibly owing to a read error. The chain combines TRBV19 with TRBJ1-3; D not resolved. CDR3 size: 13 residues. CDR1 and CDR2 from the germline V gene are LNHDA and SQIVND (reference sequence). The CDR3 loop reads CASQPRRGTTIYF. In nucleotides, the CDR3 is TGTGCCAGCCAACCACGCCGAGGAACCACCATATATTTT.

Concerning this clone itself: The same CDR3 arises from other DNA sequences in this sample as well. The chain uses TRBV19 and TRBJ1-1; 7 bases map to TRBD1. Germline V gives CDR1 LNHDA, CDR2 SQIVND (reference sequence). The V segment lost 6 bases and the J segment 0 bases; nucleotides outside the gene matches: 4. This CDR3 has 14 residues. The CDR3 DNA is TGTGCCAGTAGCCCACAGGGGATGAACACTGAAGCTTTCTTT. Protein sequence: CASSPQGMNTEAFF.

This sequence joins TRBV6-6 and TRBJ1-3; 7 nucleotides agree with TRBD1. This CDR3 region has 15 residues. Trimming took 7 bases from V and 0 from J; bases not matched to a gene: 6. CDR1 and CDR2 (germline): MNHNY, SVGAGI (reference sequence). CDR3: CASNDRATSGNTIYF. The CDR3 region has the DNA TGTGCCAGCAATGACAGGGCTACCTCTGGAAACACCATATATTTT.

The CDR3 DNA reads TGTGCCAGCAGCTTAGGGACAGGTTTCCAAGAGACCCAGTACTTC. Amino acid sequence: CASSLGTGFQETQYF. V usage is TRBV7-2 and J usage is TRBJ2-5, with 7 bases fitting TRBD1. The CDR3 totals 15 residues. Trimming took 1 base from V and 1 from J; bases not matched to a gene: 3. CDR1 SGHTA and CDR2 FQGNSA come from the germline V gene.

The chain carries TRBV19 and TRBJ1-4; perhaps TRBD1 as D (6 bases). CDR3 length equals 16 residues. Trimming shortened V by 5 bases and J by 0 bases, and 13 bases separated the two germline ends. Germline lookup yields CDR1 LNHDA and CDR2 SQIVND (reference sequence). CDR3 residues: CASSLGTLSTNEKLFF. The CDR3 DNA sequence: TGTGCCAGTAGTTTAGGGACATTATCAACTAATGAAAAACTGTTTTTT.

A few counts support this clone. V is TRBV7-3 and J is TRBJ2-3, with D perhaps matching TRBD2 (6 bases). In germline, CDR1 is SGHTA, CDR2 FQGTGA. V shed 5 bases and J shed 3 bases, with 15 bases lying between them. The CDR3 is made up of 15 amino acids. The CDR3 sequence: CASSPGGTTTDTQYF. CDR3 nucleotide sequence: TGTGCCAGCAGCCCCGGGGGTACAACGACAGATACGCAGTATTTT.

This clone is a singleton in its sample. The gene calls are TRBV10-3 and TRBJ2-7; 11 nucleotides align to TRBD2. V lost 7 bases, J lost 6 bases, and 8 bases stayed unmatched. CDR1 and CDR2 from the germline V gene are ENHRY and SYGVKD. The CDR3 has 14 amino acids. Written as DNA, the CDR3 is TGTGCCATCAACCGGGGCACTAGCGGGGGCGAGCAGTACTTC. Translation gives CAINRGTSGGEQYF.

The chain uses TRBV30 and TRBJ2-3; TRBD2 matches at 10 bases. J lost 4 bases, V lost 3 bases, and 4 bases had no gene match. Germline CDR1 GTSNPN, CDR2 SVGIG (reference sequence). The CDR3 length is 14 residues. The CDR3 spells CAWRETSGADTQYF. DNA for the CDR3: TGTGCCTGGAGGGAAACTAGCGGGGCAGATACGCAGTATTTT.

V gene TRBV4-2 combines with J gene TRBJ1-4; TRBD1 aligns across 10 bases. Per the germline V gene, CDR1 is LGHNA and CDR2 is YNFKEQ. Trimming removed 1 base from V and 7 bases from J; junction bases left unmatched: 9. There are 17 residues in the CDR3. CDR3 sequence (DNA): TGTGCCAGCAGCCAAGGACAGGGGGCGTTTGGAGGTGAAAAACTGTTTTTT. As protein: CASSQGQGAFGGEKLFF.

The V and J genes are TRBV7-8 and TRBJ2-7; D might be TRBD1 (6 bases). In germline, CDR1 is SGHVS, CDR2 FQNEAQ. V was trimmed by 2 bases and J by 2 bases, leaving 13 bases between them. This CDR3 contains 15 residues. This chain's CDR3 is CASSLKSGVPYEQYF. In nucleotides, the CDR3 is TGTGCCAGCAGCTTAAAGTCAGGGGTCCCCTACGAGCAGTACTTC.

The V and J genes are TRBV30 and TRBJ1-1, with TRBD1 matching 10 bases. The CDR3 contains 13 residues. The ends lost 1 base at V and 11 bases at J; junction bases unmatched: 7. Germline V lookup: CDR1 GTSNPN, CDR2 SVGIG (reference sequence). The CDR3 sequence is CAWSGQGARGAFF. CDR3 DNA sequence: TGTGCCTGGAGTGGACAGGGGGCCAGAGGGGCTTTCTTT.

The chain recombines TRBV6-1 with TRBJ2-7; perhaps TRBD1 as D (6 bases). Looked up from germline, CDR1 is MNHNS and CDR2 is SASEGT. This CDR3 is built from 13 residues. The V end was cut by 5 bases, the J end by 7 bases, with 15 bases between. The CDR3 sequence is CASSSTGPTEQYF. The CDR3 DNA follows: TGTGCCAGCAGTTCGACAGGTCCTACGGAGCAGTACTTC.

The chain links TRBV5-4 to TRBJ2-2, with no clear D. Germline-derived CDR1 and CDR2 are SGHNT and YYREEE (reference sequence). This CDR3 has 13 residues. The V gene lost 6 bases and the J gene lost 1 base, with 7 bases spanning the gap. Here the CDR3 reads CASTTQNTGELFF. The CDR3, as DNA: TGTGCCAGCACCACTCAGAACACCGGGGAGCTGTTTTTT.

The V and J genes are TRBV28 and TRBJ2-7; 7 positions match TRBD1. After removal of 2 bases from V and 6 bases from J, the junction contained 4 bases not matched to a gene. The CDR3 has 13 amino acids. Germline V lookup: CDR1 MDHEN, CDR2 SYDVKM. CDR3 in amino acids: CASSLTGVREQYF. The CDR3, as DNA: TGTGCCAGCAGTTTAACAGGGGTGCGCGAGCAGTACTTC. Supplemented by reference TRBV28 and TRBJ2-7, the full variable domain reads DVKVTQSSRYLVKRTGEKVFLECVQDMDHENMFWYRQDPGLGLRLIYFSYDVKMKEKGDIPEGYSVSREKKERFSLILESASTNQTSMYLCASSLTGVREQYFGPGTRLTVT.

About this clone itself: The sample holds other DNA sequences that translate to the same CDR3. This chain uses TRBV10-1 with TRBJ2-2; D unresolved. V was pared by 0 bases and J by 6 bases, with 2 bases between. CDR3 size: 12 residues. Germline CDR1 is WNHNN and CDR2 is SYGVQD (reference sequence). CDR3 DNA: TGCGCCAGCAGTGAGTCCTCCGGGGAGCTGTTTTTT. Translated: CASSESSGELFF.

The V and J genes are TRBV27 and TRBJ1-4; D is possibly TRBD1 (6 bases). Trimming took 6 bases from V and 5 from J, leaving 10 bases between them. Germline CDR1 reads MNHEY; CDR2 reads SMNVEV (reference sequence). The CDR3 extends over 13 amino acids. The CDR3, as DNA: TGTGCCAGCAGCAGAGGGGGAAATGAAAAACTGTTTTTT. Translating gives CASSRGGNEKLFF.

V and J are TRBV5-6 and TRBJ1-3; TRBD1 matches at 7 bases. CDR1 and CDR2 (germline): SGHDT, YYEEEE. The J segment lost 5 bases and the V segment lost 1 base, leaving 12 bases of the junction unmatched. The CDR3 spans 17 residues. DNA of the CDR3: TGTGCCAGCAGCTTGACCGACAGGGATCTCTTAAGAAACACCATATATTTT. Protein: CASSLTDRDLLRNTIYF.

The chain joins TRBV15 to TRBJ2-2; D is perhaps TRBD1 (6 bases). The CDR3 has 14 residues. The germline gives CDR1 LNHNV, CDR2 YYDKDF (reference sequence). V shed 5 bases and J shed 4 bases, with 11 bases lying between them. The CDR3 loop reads CATSGQTFTGELFF. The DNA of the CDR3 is TGTGCCACCAGCGGACAGACTTTCACCGGGGAGCTGTTTTTT.

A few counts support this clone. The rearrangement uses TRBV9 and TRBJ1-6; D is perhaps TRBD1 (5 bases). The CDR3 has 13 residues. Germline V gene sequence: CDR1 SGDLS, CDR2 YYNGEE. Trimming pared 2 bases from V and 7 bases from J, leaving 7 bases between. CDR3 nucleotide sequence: TGTGCCAGCAGCGTCAGGACAAATTCACCCCTCCACTTT. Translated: CASSVRTNSPLHF.

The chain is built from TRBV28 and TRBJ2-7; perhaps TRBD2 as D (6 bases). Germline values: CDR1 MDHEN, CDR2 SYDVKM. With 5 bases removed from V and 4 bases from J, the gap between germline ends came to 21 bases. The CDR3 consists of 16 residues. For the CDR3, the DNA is TGTGCCAGCAGTCCTTCGTTTAGCGGCATCCCGTACGAGCAGTACTTC. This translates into CASSPSFSGIPYEQYF.

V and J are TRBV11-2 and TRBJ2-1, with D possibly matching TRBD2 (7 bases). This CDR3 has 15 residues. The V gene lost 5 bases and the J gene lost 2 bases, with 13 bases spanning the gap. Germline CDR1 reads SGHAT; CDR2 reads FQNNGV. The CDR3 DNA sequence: TGTGCCAGCAGCGTCCGGGGGGCCACCTACAATGAGCAGTTCTTC. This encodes CASSVRGATYNEQFF.

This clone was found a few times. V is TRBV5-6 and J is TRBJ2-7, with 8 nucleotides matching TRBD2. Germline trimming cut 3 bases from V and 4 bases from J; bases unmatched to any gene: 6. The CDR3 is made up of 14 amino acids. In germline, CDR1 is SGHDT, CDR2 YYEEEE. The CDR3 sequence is CASSYGGAGYEQYF. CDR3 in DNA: TGTGCCAGCAGCTACGGGGGGGCCGGTTACGAGCAGTACTTC.

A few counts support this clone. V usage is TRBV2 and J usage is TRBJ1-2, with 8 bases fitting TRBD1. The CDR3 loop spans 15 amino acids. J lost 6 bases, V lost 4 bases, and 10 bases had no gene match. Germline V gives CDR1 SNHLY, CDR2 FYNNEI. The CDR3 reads CASSAGGRFLDGYTF. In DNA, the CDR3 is TGTGCCAGCAGTGCAGGGGGCCGATTCCTCGATGGCTACACCTTC. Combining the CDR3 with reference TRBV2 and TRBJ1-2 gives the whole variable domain EPEVTQTPSHQVTQMGQEVILRCVPISNHLYFYWYRQILGQKVEFLVSFYNNEISEKSEIFDDQFSVERPDGSNFTLKIRSTKLEDSAMYFCASSAGGRFLDGYTFGSGTRLTVV.